This T cell receptor beta chain was sequenced during a study of blood T cell repertoires in COVID-19. Study-wide background: Acute and convalescent COVID-19 specimens originated in the United States, Italy and Spain.

Per the original data handling: Counts of nucleated cells, estimated from reference gene primer amplification, were obtained. Using immunoSEQ multiplex PCR, the repertoire was profiled, and TCRdb retains in-frame clones only, with some absent. V and J calls and clone size are those listed in that table; D and trimming were worked out from the DNA. The table lists about 250,000 clones, about 80% of them singletons. All enrollees were about 18 to 89 years old and from about two dozen US areas. Resolution of symptoms, clearance, or two negative PCRs was present in recovered Cohort 3 donors. Source material: PBMCs or T cells enriched from blood (not recorded which). The TCR sequence derives from a man over 45 who had recovered from COVID-19.

In DNA, the CDR3 is TGTGCCAGCAGTCCCCGGATGGGCGAGCAGTTCTTC. Its translation is CASSPRMGEQFF. This chain connects TRBV12-3 or TRBV12-4 to TRBJ2-1; D remains ambiguous. V lost 5 bases, J lost 10 bases, and 12 bases lay in between. This CDR3 region has 12 residues.